This T cell receptor beta chain comes out of a study of blood T cell repertoires in COVID-19. Sequencing was performed with immunoSEQ multiplex PCR; in TCRdb, only in-frame clones are kept and a portion is missing. Of roughly 290,000 clones in the sample, roughly 90% were seen once. The clonotype comes from a man under 40 with acute or convalescent COVID-19. The source material was peripheral blood.

The CDR3 sequence is CASSQAPGLAGFGESYEQYF. The CDR3 region has the DNA TGCGCCAGCAGCCAAGCTCCGGGACTAGCGGGATTCGGCGAGTCCTACGAGCAGTACTTC. The chain links TRBV4-1 to TRBJ2-7, with TRBD2 matching over 13 bases. CDR1 is MGHRA, CDR2 YSYEKL, per germline. The V and J ends lost 1 base and 1 base, in that order; junction bases with no gene match: 13. The length of the CDR3 is 20 residues.